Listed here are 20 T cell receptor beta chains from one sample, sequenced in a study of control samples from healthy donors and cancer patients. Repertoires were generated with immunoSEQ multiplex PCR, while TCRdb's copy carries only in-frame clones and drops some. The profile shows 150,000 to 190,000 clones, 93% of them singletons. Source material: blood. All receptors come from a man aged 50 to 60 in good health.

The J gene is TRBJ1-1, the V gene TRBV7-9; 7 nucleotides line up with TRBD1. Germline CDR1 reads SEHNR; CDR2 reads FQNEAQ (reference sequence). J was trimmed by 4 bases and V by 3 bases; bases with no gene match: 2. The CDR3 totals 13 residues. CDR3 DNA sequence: TGTGCCAGCAGCTTGACAGGGCTCACTGAAGCTTTCTTT. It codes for CASSLTGLTEAFF.

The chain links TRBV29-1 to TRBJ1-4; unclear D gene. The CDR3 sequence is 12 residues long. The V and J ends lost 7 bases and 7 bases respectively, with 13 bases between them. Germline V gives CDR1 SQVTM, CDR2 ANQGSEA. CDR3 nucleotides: TGCAGCGCAAACACCTCTGGTGAAAAACTGTTTTTT. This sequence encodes CSANTSGEKLFF.

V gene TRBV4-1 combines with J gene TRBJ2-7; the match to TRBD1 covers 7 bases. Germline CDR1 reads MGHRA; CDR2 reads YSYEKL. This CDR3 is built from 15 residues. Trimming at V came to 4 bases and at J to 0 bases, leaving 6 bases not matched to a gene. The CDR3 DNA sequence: TGCGCCAGCAGCCCCACCAGGGACAGCTCCTACGAGCAGTACTTC. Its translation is CASSPTRDSSYEQYF.

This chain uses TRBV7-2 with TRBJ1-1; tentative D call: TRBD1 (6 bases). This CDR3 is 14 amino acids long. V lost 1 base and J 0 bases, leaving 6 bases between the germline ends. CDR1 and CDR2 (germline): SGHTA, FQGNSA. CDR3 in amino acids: CASSLGGLNTEAFF. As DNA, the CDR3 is TGTGCCAGCAGCTTAGGGGGGCTGAACACTGAAGCTTTCTTT.

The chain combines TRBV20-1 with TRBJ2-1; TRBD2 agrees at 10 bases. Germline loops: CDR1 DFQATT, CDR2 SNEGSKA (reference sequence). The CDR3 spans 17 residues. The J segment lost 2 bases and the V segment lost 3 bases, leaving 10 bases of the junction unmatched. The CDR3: CSASRLAGVFPYNEQFF. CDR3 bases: TGCAGTGCTAGTAGGCTAGCGGGAGTGTTCCCCTACAATGAGCAGTTCTTC.

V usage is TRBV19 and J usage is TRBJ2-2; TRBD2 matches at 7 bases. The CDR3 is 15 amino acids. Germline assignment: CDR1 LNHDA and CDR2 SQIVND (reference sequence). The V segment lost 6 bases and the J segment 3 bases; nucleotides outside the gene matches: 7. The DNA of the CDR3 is TGTGCCAGTAGCCTCGCGGGAGTTGACACCGGGGAGCTGTTTTTT. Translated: CASSLAGVDTGELFF.

CDR3 DNA: TGTGCCATCAGTAAGGGACAGGGGTGGGAGCAGTACTTC. Amino acid sequence: CAISKGQGWEQYF. This chain connects TRBV10-3 to TRBJ2-7, with 10 nucleotides matching TRBD1. V lost 5 bases to trimming and J lost 7 bases; unmatched junction nucleotides: 5. The V gene's germline CDR1 is ENHRY and CDR2 SYGVKD. The CDR3 totals 13 residues.

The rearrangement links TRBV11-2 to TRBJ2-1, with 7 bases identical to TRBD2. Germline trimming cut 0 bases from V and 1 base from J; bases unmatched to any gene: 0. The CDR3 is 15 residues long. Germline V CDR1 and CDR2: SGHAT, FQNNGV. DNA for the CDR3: TGTGCCAGCAGCTTAGAGGGGGGGTCCTACAATGAGCAGTTCTTC. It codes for CASSLEGGSYNEQFF.

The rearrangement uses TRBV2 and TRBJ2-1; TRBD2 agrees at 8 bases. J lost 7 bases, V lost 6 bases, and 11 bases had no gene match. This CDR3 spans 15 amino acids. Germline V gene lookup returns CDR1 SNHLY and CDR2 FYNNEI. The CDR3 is CASRGLAGGGNEQFF. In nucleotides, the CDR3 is TGTGCCAGCAGGGGCCTTGCGGGAGGTGGGAATGAGCAGTTCTTC.

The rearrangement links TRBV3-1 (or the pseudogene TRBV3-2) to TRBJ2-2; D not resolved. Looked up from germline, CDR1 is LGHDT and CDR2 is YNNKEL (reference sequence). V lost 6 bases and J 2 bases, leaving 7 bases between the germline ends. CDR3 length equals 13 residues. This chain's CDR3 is CASSFLNTGELFF. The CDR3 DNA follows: TGTGCCAGCAGTTTTCTAAACACCGGGGAGCTGTTTTTT.

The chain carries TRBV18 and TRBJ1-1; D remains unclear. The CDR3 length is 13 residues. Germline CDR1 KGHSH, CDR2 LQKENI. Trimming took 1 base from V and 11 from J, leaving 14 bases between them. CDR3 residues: CASSPQLGPGAFF. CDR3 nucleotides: TGTGCCAGCTCACCACAGCTCGGGCCTGGGGCTTTCTTT.

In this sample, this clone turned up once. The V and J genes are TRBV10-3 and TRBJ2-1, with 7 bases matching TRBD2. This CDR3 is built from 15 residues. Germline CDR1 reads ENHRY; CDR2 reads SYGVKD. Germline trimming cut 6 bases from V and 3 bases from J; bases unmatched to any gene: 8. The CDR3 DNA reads TGTGCCATCAGAGAAACAGCGGGGTACTACAATGAGCAGTTCTTC. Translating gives CAIRETAGYYNEQFF.

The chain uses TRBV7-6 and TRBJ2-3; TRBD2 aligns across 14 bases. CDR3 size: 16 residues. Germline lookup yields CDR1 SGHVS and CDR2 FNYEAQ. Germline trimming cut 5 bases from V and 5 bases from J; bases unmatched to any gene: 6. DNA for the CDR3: TGTGCCAGCAGCCTCGGGACTAGCGGGAGTTTAGATACGCAGTATTTT. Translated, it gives CASSLGTSGSLDTQYF.

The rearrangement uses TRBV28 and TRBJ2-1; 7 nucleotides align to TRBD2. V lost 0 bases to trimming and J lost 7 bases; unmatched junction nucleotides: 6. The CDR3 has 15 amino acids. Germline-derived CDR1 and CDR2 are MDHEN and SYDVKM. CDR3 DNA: TGTGCCAGCAGTTTATGGTCTAGCGGACAAAATGAGCAGTTCTTC. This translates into CASSLWSSGQNEQFF. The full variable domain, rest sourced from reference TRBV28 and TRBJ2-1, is DVKVTQSSRYLVKRTGEKVFLECVQDMDHENMFWYRQDPGLGLRLIYFSYDVKMKEKGDIPEGYSVSREKKERFSLILESASTNQTSMYLCASSLWSSGQNEQFFGPGTRLTVL.

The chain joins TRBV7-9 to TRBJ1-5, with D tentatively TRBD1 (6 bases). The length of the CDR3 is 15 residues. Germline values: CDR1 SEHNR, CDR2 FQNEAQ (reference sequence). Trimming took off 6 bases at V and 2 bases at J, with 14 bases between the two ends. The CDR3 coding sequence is TGTGCCAGCAGTCTCGAAGGGGGACGCAATCAGCCCCAGCATTTT. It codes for CASSLEGGRNQPQHF.

CDR3 residues: CASSLVGTSGRYNEQFF. CDR3 in DNA: TGTGCCAGCAGCTTGGTCGGGACTAGCGGGAGATACAATGAGCAGTTCTTC. V gene TRBV5-5 combines with J gene TRBJ2-1; TRBD2 aligns across 14 bases. Trimming took 0 bases from V and 4 from J; bases not matched to a gene: 3. This CDR3 is 17 amino acids long. The germline CDR1 and CDR2 sequences are SGHKS and YYEKEE (reference sequence).

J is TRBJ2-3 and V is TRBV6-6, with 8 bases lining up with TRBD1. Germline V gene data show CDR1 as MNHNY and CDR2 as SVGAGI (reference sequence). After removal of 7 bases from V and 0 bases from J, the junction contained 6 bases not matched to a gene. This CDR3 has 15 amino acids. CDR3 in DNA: TGTGCCAGCACCGAAGGACAGGGAAGCACAGATACGCAGTATTTT. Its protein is CASTEGQGSTDTQYF.

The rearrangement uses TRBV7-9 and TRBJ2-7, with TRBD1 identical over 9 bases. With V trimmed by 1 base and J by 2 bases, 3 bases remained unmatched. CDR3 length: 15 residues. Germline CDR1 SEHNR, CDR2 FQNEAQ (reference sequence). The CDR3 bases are TGTGCCAGCAGCTTAGGGACAGGGGCCACCTACGAGCAGTACTTC. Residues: CASSLGTGATYEQYF.

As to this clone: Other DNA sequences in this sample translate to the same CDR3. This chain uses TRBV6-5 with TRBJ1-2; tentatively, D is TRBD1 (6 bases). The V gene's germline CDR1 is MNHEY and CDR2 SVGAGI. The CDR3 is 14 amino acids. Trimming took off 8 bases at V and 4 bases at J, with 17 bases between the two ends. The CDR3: CASRQQGDFYGYTF. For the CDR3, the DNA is TGTGCCAGCCGACAACAGGGAGATTTCTATGGCTACACCTTC.

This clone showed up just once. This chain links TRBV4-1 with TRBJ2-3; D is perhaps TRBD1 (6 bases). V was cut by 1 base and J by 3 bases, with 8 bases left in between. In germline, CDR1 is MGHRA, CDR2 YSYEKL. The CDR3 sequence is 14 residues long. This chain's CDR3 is CASSQGGPTDTQYF. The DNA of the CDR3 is TGCGCCAGCAGCCAAGGGGGGCCAACAGATACGCAGTATTTT.